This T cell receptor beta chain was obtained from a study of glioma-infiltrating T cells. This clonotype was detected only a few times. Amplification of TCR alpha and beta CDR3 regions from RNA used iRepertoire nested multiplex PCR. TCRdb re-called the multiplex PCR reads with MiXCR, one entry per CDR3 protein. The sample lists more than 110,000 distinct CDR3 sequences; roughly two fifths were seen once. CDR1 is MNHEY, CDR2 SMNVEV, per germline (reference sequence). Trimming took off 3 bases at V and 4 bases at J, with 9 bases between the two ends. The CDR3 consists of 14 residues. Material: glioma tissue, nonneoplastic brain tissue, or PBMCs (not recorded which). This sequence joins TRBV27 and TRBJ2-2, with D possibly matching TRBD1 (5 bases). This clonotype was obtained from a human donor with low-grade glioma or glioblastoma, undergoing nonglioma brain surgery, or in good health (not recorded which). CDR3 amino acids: CASSFRGSTGELFF. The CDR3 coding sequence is TGTGCCAGCAGTTTTAGGGGAAGCACCGGGGAGCTGTTTTTT.